The 21 T cell receptor beta chains in this list originate from one sample, sequenced in a study of blood T cell repertoires in COVID-19. Here immunoSEQ multiplex PCR was the method, and the copy in TCRdb shows in-frame clones only, minus some. The data contain fewer than 450,000 clones, about 90% of them seen just once; the ten biggest clones take up 5.5% to 7.5%. The sequencing input was peripheral blood. The receptors come from a woman in her 70s with COVID-19, enrolled during active disease.

The chain links TRBV6-2 or TRBV6-3 to TRBJ2-1; 10 nucleotides agree with TRBD2. Germline V gene data show CDR1 as MNHEY and CDR2 as SVGEGT. There are 15 residues in the CDR3. Trimming cost V 4 bases and J 2 bases; bases outside gene matches: 2. DNA of the CDR3: TGTGCCAGCAGTTTAACTAGCGGGACCTACAATGAGCAGTTCTTC. Protein: CASSLTSGTYNEQFF.

The chain carries TRBV5-1 and TRBJ2-6, with 7 bases aligning to TRBD2. The germline V gene encodes CDR1 SGHRS and CDR2 YFSETQ. The CDR3 covers 17 residues. Unmatched junction bases numbered 5, after V lost 0 bases and J lost 2 bases. CDR3 residues: CASSLGFREAGANVLTF. The CDR3 bases are TGCGCCAGCAGCTTGGGGTTCCGGGAGGCTGGGGCCAACGTCCTGACTTTC.

This chain links TRBV28 with TRBJ2-2; 10 nucleotides match TRBD2. With V trimmed by 7 bases and J by 2 bases, 10 bases remained unmatched. The CDR3 has 17 residues. Germline CDR1 and CDR2: MDHEN and SYDVKM. CDR3 residues: CASTWGSGGLNTGELFF. DNA for the CDR3: TGTGCCAGCACTTGGGGTAGCGGGGGGCTAAACACCGGGGAGCTGTTTTTT.

The gene calls are TRBV19 and TRBJ2-3; D possibly corresponds to TRBD2 (6 bases). V lost 5 bases and J 4 bases, leaving 22 bases between the germline ends. Germline V CDR1 and CDR2: LNHDA, SQIVND (reference sequence). The CDR3 is 17 residues long. As DNA, the CDR3 is TGTGCCAGTAGTTCCCGACTAGGGGCAAAGAGCCCAGATACGCAGTATTTT. Protein product: CASSSRLGAKSPDTQYF.

Concerning this clone: The DNA is left out, because the CDR3 cannot be placed on it with certainty; the CDR3 is given as TCRdb lists it. CDR3 amino acids: CASSIVGTGSATF. V gene TRBV19 combines with J gene TRBJ1-3; the table gives TRBD1 as D, unverified against the DNA. The CDR3 length equals 13 residues, ends included. Germline lookup yields CDR1 LNHDA and CDR2 SQIVND (reference sequence).

This clone was seen repeatedly, ten times or more. The chain is built from TRBV5-1 and TRBJ2-5, with 8 bases matching TRBD1. Germline V gives CDR1 SGHRS, CDR2 YFSETQ. V shed 4 bases and J 0 bases; nucleotides not matched to a gene: 8. CDR3 length equals 16 residues. CDR3 DNA sequence: TGCGCCAGCAGCCCTGCCAGGGGGCAAAACCAAGAGACCCAGTACTTC. Encoded protein: CASSPARGQNQETQYF.

The rearrangement links TRBV30 to TRBJ1-1, with a possible D match to TRBD1 (5 bases). Germline V CDR1 and CDR2: GTSNPN, SVGIG (reference sequence). V was pared by 1 base and J by 4 bases, with 10 bases between. The CDR3 extends over 13 amino acids. In nucleotides, the CDR3 is TGTGCCTGGAGTGGGCTGGGGGGCACTGAAGCTTTCTTT. It yields the protein CAWSGLGGTEAFF.

The V call is TRBV19, the J call TRBJ2-5; TRBD2 is a possible D gene (5 bases). V lost 4 bases, J lost 4 bases, and 13 bases lay in between. This CDR3 region has 14 residues. Germline V gene lookup returns CDR1 LNHDA and CDR2 SQIVND (reference sequence). CDR3 residues: CASSNFRGGETQYF. The DNA for the CDR3 is TGTGCCAGTAGTAATTTTCGGGGTGGAGAGACCCAGTACTTC.

The rearrangement joins TRBV18 to TRBJ1-1; perhaps TRBD1 as D (6 bases). V was shortened by 3 bases and J by 5 bases, with 10 bases between the two germline ends. Germline lookup yields CDR1 KGHSH and CDR2 LQKENI. The length of the CDR3 is 13 residues. CDR3 sequence reads: CASSPRQATEAFF. The CDR3 DNA follows: TGTGCCAGCTCACCTCGACAGGCGACTGAAGCTTTCTTT.

The chain couples TRBV28 to TRBJ1-4, with 7 bases fitting TRBD1. CDR3 length: 14 amino acids. The germline CDR1 and CDR2 sequences are MDHEN and SYDVKM. V shed 7 bases and J 3 bases; nucleotides not matched to a gene: 5. The CDR3: CASTTGQPNEKLFF. The DNA of the CDR3 is TGTGCCAGCACCACGGGACAGCCTAATGAAAAACTGTTTTTT. The complete variable domain, with remaining parts taken from reference TRBV28 and TRBJ1-4, reads DVKVTQSSRYLVKRTGEKVFLECVQDMDHENMFWYRQDPGLGLRLIYFSYDVKMKEKGDIPEGYSVSREKKERFSLILESASTNQTSMYLCASTTGQPNEKLFFGSGTQLSVL.

The V call is TRBV19, the J call TRBJ1-5; 9 nucleotides agree with TRBD1. The length of the CDR3 is 17 residues. V dropped 6 bases and J dropped 4; count of bases not matched to a gene: 13. CDR1 is LNHDA and CDR2 is SQIVND in the germline V gene (reference sequence). DNA for the CDR3: TGTGCCAGTAGGGATAAGGGACAGGGAATACGAAATCAGCCCCAGCATTTT. It is translated as CASRDKGQGIRNQPQHF.

This chain links TRBV18 with TRBJ2-1, with 9 bases identical to TRBD1. The germline gives CDR1 KGHSH, CDR2 LQKENI. The CDR3 covers 14 residues. The V and J ends lost 2 bases and 7 bases, in that order; junction bases with no gene match: 3. The CDR3 sequence: CASSPSTGGNEQFF. In DNA form, the CDR3 reads TGTGCCAGCTCACCATCGACAGGGGGAAATGAGCAGTTCTTC.

The rearrangement links TRBV9 to TRBJ1-4, with a tentative D call TRBD1 (6 bases). The CDR3 covers 17 residues. From germline, CDR1 is SGDLS and CDR2 YYNGEE. Trimming cost V 4 bases and J 0 bases, with 16 bases left between them. This CDR3 reads CASSREGGRATNEKLFF. The CDR3 nucleotides read TGTGCCAGCAGCCGCGAGGGGGGGCGGGCAACTAATGAAAAACTGTTTTTT. The complete variable domain, with remaining parts taken from reference TRBV9 and TRBJ1-4, reads DSGVTQTPKHLITATGQRVTLRCSPRSGDLSVYWYQQSLDQGLQFLIQYYNGEERAKGNILERFSAQQFPDLHSELNLSSLELGDSALYFCASSREGGRATNEKLFFGSGTQLSVL.

V usage is TRBV4-1 and J usage is TRBJ1-4; possible D gene TRBD1, 6 bases. The CDR3 is made up of 16 amino acids. The V gene's germline CDR1 is MGHRA and CDR2 YSYEKL. V lost 0 bases and J 5 bases, leaving 13 bases between the germline ends. The CDR3 here is CASSQDSTGTNEKLFF. As DNA, the CDR3 is TGCGCCAGCAGCCAAGATAGCACAGGGACGAATGAAAAACTGTTTTTT.

This chain uses TRBV24-1 with TRBJ1-3, with D hard to call. CDR1 is KGHDR and CDR2 is SFDVKD in the germline V gene. V was clipped by 4 bases and J by 4 bases, with 4 bases between them. There are 12 residues in the CDR3. CDR3 in amino acids: CATSDEGNTIYF. The CDR3 DNA follows: TGTGCCACCAGTGACGAGGGAAACACCATATATTTT.

This chain uses TRBV5-4 with TRBJ1-1; weak D call: TRBD1 (6 bases). V was cut by 4 bases and J by 0 bases, with 13 bases left in between. Germline assignment: CDR1 SGHNT and CDR2 YYREEE (reference sequence). CDR3 length: 15 residues. The CDR3 nucleotides read TGTGCCAGCAGCCTACCCAGGGGCCTGAACACTGAAGCTTTCTTT. Protein sequence: CASSLPRGLNTEAFF.

The chain employs TRBV7-3 and TRBJ2-1; a weak D match, TRBD1 (6 bases). From germline, CDR1 is SGHTA and CDR2 FQGTGA. V was shortened by 5 bases and J by 5 bases, with 10 bases between the two germline ends. The CDR3 consists of 13 residues. DNA for the CDR3: TGTGCCAGCAGCAGGGACACCGACAATGAGCAGTTCTTC. Translating it yields CASSRDTDNEQFF.

This chain links TRBV6-1 with TRBJ2-1; D is possibly TRBD1 (5 bases). V was clipped by 0 bases and J by 4 bases, with 10 bases between them. The CDR3 has 15 residues. Germline V gene sequence: CDR1 MNHNS, CDR2 SASEGT. As DNA, the CDR3 is TGTGCCAGCAGTGAAGCTAGGACAATTTACAATGAGCAGTTCTTC. It codes for CASSEARTIYNEQFF.

The CDR3: CASRGGGSQTNGYTF. The CDR3 bases are TGTGCCAGCCGAGGAGGAGGATCCCAAACTAATGGCTACACCTTC. The V and J genes are TRBV28 and TRBJ1-2; D unresolved. There are 15 residues in the CDR3. Per the germline V gene, CDR1 is MDHEN and CDR2 is SYDVKM. Trimming took 8 bases from V and 6 from J, leaving 22 bases between them.

The chain is built from TRBV23-1 and TRBJ1-4, with a tentative D call TRBD1 (5 bases). TRBV23-1 is filed as an ORF, its function uncertain. Between the trimmed V and J ends, which lost 0 bases and 17 bases, there was a span of 10 bases. The CDR3 loop spans 11 amino acids. CDR3 in DNA: TGCGCCAGCAGTCAATCCCCAGGGTGTTTTTTT. The encoded protein is CASSQSPGCFF.

This chain joins TRBV29-1 and TRBJ1-1; D might be TRBD1 (5 bases). This CDR3 has 13 residues. Looked up from germline, CDR1 is SQVTM and CDR2 is ANQGSEA. V lost 4 bases and J lost 0, with 9 bases in between. The CDR3 region is CSVAGLMNTEAFF. CDR3 in DNA: TGCAGCGTTGCGGGACTTATGAACACTGAAGCTTTCTTT.